The clone carrying this T cell receptor (beta chain) came up once. What it binds is not known. CDR1 is LNHDA and CDR2 is SQIVND in the germline V gene (reference sequence). This CDR3 contains 16 residues. V lost 5 bases to trimming and J lost 1 base, with 15 bases between them. TCRdb reprocessed the reads with MiXCR, giving one entry per CDR3 protein. The repertoire consists of approximately 100,000 distinct CDR3 sequences, with under 55% occurring once and the leading ten covering about 74%. These data come from a study of T cell repertoires in cytomegalovirus infection. The chain employs TRBV19 and TRBJ2-1, with a tentative D call TRBD2 (7 bases). The clonotype originates from a human donor in good health (CMV status not recorded). Some clones in this sample may be carry-over from other donors' samples. The sample here was CD8+ T cells from cultured PBMCs, taken from culture after CMV antigen stimulation. The CDR3 nucleotides read TGTGCCAGTAGTCCGTTCAGGGGAGGGTCCTACAATGAGCAGTTCTTC. The encoded protein is CASSPFRGGSYNEQFF.